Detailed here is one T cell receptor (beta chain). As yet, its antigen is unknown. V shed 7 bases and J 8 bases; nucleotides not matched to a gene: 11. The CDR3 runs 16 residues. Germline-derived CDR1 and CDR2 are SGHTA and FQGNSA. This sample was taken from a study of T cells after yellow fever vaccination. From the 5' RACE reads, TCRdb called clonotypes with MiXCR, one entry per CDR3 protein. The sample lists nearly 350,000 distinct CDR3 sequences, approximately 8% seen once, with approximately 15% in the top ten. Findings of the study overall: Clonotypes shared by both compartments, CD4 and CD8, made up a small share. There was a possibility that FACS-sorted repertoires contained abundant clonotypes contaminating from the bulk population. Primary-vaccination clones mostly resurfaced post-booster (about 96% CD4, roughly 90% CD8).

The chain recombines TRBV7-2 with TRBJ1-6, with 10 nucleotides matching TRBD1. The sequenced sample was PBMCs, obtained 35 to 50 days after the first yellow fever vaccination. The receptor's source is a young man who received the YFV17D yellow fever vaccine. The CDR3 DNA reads TGTGCCAGCATAAGGATTGCCGGGACAGGGGATTCACCCCTCCACTTT. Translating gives CASIRIAGTGDSPLHF.